This TCR beta chain was retrieved from a study of shared clonotypes between healthy human individuals. Profiled with immunoSEQ multiplex PCR; TCRdb holds only in-frame clones, not every one. The sample holds about 480,000 clones, 75% to 85% seen once. Concerning this clone itself: What it recognizes is unknown. Just one base apart from a much larger clone, this may be a read error.

General observations from the study: Sampling covered blood only; tissue repertoires likely differ. Represented genetic and exposure-history diversity was restricted by having few donors. Among donors, sharing of clonotypes was expected to be affected by sequencing depth.

The V and J ends lost 3 bases and 5 bases respectively, with 19 bases between them. CDR1 is SQVTM and CDR2 is ANQGSEA in the germline V gene. The CDR3 runs 15 residues. This chain connects TRBV29-1 to TRBJ1-2, with a possible D match to TRBD1 (6 bases). The sequenced material came from PBMCs. The receptor's source is a woman in her forties in good health. Some clones in this sample may be carry-over from other donors' samples. The DNA of the CDR3 is TGCAGCGTTGATCGGTCTACAGGGTCGAAATATGGCTACACCTTC. It yields the protein CSVDRSTGSKYGYTF.